This T cell receptor (beta chain) was sequenced for a study of shared clonotypes between healthy human individuals. Study as a whole: Those who served as donors were a couple of women and a few men between the ages of 18 and 49. Overall study results and limits: Represented diversity (both genetic and exposure-history) was limited by the small number of donors. A generally larger estimated richness was seen in naive subsets than in memory subsets.

About this clone itself: Its antigen is not identified.

Naive CD8 isolation took CD45RO-negative cells positively selected for CCR7 and excluded terminally differentiated effector memory CD45RA+ cells. Genomic DNA (from each subset) was split evenly across several immunoSEQ plates. The method was immunoSEQ multiplex PCR; TCRdb's version includes in-frame clones alone and lacks a portion of them. The sample contains more than 2 million clones, about 95% of which appear only once. Trimming took 0 bases from V and 3 from J; bases not matched to a gene: 2. CDR1 and CDR2 (germline): SGHAT, FQNNGV. The length of the CDR3 is 15 residues. The receptor's source is a man younger than 30 in good health. What was sequenced was naive CD8+ T cells sorted from blood. V and J are TRBV11-2 and TRBJ2-7, with TRBD2 identical over 10 bases. CDR3 sequence (DNA): TGTGCCAGCAGCTTAGATACTAGCGGGATCTACGAGCAGTACTTC. Residues: CASSLDTSGIYEQYF.